The rows below give T cell receptor beta chains drawn from one sample of a study of T cell responses to AZD1222 COVID-19 vaccine. Sequencing used immunoSEQ multiplex PCR; TCRdb keeps in-frame clones, though not all of them. Of 150,000 to 200,000 clones listed, approximately 90% are singletons. The sequencing here drew on peripheral blood, taken on day 0 of AZD1222 vaccination. These receptors originate from an adult in good health. CDR3s include the opening cysteine and the closing phenylalanine or tryptophan. D genes are given only for firm matches. Clone size is stated in some rows and not others, as once, few, many or a class when expanded.

V gene	J gene	clone size	D gene	CDR3 DNA	CDR3 protein
TRBV6-5	TRBJ1-2	-	TRBD1	TGTGCCAGCAGTTATTCGAAATCCGGGACAGGCCATGGCTACACCTTC	CASSYSKSGTGHGYTF
TRBV27	TRBJ1-6	few	TRBD1	TGTGCCAGCAGTTGGCGACAGGGGGACGCAGACTATAATTCACCCCTCCACTTT	CASSWRQGDADYNSPLHF
TRBV2	TRBJ2-7	-	TRBD1	TGTGCCAGCAGCGAACCCCGGGACAGTTGGGCCTACGAGCAGTACTTC	CASSEPRDSWAYEQYF
TRBV19	TRBJ1-5	-	-	TGTGCCAGTAGTATTGATAATCAGCCCCAGCATTTT	CASSIDNQPQHF
TRBV6-2/TRBV6-3	TRBJ2-1	-	-	TGTGCCAGCAGTTCGGACAGCGAGCAGTTCTTC	CASSSDSEQFF
TRBV19	TRBJ2-7	-	-	TGTGCCAGTAGTCCCGGGGTATCCTACGAGCAGTACTTC	CASSPGVSYEQYF
TRBV7-9	TRBJ2-5	-	TRBD2	TGTGCCAGCAGCTCTCTAGCGGGAGGGCTCCAAGAGACCCAGTACTTC	CASSSLAGGLQETQYF
TRBV6-6	TRBJ1-3	-	-	TGTGCCAGCAGTTACTCTCGGGGGTTTGGTGGAAACACCATATATTTT	CASSYSRGFGGNTIYF
TRBV6-2/TRBV6-3	TRBJ2-7	-	-	TGTGCCAGCAGTTACTCGAAAGGTCGCGAGCAGTACTTC	CASSYSKGREQYF
TRBV3-1/TRBV3-2	TRBJ1-2	-	-	TGTGCCAGCAGCCAAGGCGTCAGGGAGCGTGGCTACACCTTC	CASSQGVRERGYTF
TRBV5-1	TRBJ1-4	-	-	TGCGCCAGCAGCTTGTGGGGTTCGGATGAAAAACTGTTTTTT	CASSLWGSDEKLFF
TRBV12-2	TRBJ1-5	-	-	TGTGCAAGTCGCTTAATGGGACAGACAAATCAGCCCCAGCATTTT	CASRLMGQTNQPQHF
TRBV15	TRBJ1-6	-	-	TGTGCCACCAGCAGGGACAGTTACAATTCACCCCTCCACTTT	CATSRDSYNSPLHF
TRBV19	TRBJ2-3	-	-	TGTGCCAGTGGGGTTAGGGGAGATACGCAGTATTTT	CASGVRGDTQYF
TRBV5-8	TRBJ2-7	once	-	TGTGCCAGCAGCACGGGCAACCAGCAGTACTTC	CASSTGNQQYF
TRBV7-2	TRBJ1-5	once	-	TGTGCCAGCAGTCTCCGCTTGGAGCAGCCCCAGCATTTT	CASSLRLEQPQHF
TRBV19	TRBJ2-7	-	-	TGTGCCAGTAGTTCGTCAGGTTCCTACGAGCAGTACTTC	CASSSSGSYEQYF
TRBV3-1/TRBV3-2	TRBJ2-3	-	TRBD1	TGTGCCAGCAGCCTACAGGGGGTGGACGCAGATACGCAGTATTTT	CASSLQGVDADTQYF
TRBV19	TRBJ1-5	once	-	TGTGCCAGTAGTGCCCTTGGGGAGGGTAATCAGCCCCAGCATTTT	CASSALGEGNQPQHF
TRBV30	TRBJ1-1	-	TRBD1	TGTGCCTGGTTCGCCGGGACAGGGAACACTGAAGCTTTCTTT	CAWFAGTGNTEAFF
TRBV20-1	TRBJ2-5	-	-	TGCAGTGCTAATAAGGTAGAGACCCAGTACTTC	CSANKVETQYF
TRBV5-1	TRBJ2-3	-	-	TGCGCCAGCAGCTTGGTTTCGGACCAGAGCACAGATACGCAGTATTTT	CASSLVSDQSTDTQYF
TRBV5-1	TRBJ1-1	-	-	TGCGCCAGCAGCTTAGATCTGGGAACAACTGAAGCTTTCTTT	CASSLDLGTTEAFF
TRBV25-1	TRBJ2-7	-	-	TGTGCCAGCAGTGAATATTTGGGGGGCGGATACGAGCAGTACTTC	CASSEYLGGGYEQYF
TRBV12-3/TRBV12-4	TRBJ1-5	-	-	TGTGCCAGCAGTGGGGGGGGATTTCAGCCCCAGCATTTT	CASSGGGFQPQHF
TRBV9	TRBJ2-3	-	TRBD2	TGTGCCAGCAGCCCCCTAGGAGCTAGCGGGGGGGCGGGCACAGATACGCAGTATTTT	CASSPLGASGGAGTDTQYF
TRBV5-6	TRBJ2-1	-	-	TGTGCCAGCAGCTTGAGTGTCACGAGCTCCTACAATGAGCAGTTCTTC	CASSLSVTSSYNEQFF
TRBV28	TRBJ1-4	-	TRBD1	TGTGCCAGCAGTCCACCCGGGACAGGGTCCGGTGTACTGTTTTTT	CASSPPGTGSGVLFF
TRBV25-1	TRBJ1-2	-	TRBD1	TGTGCCAGCAGTGGCCACTTGGGACAGAAGAGGGGTGATGGCTACACCTTC	CASSGHLGQKRGDGYTF
TRBV5-6	TRBJ1-6	-	-	TGTGCCAGCAGCCGTCCCGGGGGGGGCCACCCCAGATTCCACTTT	CASSRPGGGHPRFHF
TRBV7-6	TRBJ2-2	-	TRBD1	TGTGCCAGCAGACCCAGACAGGGTAACACCGGGGAGCTGTTTTTT	CASRPRQGNTGELFF
TRBV19	TRBJ2-2	-	-	TGTGCCAGTAGTATCGCCGGGACCGGGGAGCTGTTTTTT	CASSIAGTGELFF
TRBV29-1	TRBJ2-7	-	TRBD2	TGCAGCGTTGTATCAGCGGGGGGGCCCTACGAGCAGTACTTC	CSVVSAGGPYEQYF
TRBV7-2	TRBJ2-2	-	TRBD2	TGTGCCAGCAGCTTTGCGGGGACTAGCGGATCAACCGGGGAGCTGTTTTTT	CASSFAGTSGSTGELFF
TRBV3-1/TRBV3-2	TRBJ1-1	-	TRBD1	TGTGCCAGCAGCCAGCGACAGGGCGGTTGGACTGAAGCTTTCTTT	CASSQRQGGWTEAFF
TRBV5-5	TRBJ2-1	once	TRBD1	TGTGCCAGCAGCCCGGGACAGGGCCGTTACAATGAGCAGTTCTTC	CASSPGQGRYNEQFF
TRBV19	TRBJ2-2	once	-	TGTGCCAGTAGTCTTCTGGCGGCCGCGAACACCGGGGAGCTGTTTTTT	CASSLLAAANTGELFF
TRBV7-9	TRBJ2-1	-	TRBD2	TGTGCCAGCAGGTCCTGGGGCGGGGGCTACAATGAGCAGTTCTTC	CASRSWGGGYNEQFF
TRBV5-1	TRBJ2-1	-	TRBD2	TGCGCCAGCAGCTTGGCCAGGCGGGGGGGCCGAGGCAATGAGCAGTTCTTC	CASSLARRGGRGNEQFF
TRBV4-3	TRBJ2-1	-	TRBD2	TGCGCCAGCAGCCTCGTAGCGGGGGGGGCAAATGAGCAGTTCTTC	CASSLVAGGANEQFF
TRBV7-6	TRBJ1-5	-	-	TGTGCCAGCAGCTTAAGCTTGGGGAATCAGCCCCAGCATTTT	CASSLSLGNQPQHF
TRBV2	TRBJ1-2	-	TRBD1	TGTGCCATCCTGGGGGACAGGGGTAACTATGGCTACACCTTC	CAILGDRGNYGYTF
TRBV5-5	TRBJ2-5	-	TRBD2	TGTGCCAGCAGCGGGGGACTAGCGGAGACCCAGTACTTC	CASSGGLAETQYF
TRBV2	TRBJ1-5	once	-	TGTGCCAGCAGTGAAGGGGGGCGGCGCACCCATCAGCCCCAGCATTTT	CASSEGGRRTHQPQHF
TRBV7-3	TRBJ2-2	-	-	TGTGCCAGCAGCTCCAGGGGGGACACCGGGGAGCTGTTTTTT	CASSSRGDTGELFF
TRBV27	TRBJ2-5	-	TRBD2	TGTGCCAGCAGTTTCTCGAGGTGGGGGGGAGACAAAGAGACCCAGTACTTC	CASSFSRWGGDKETQYF
TRBV29-1	TRBJ1-2	-	TRBD1	TGCAGCGTTTTAGGACAGGGCAAATCTGGCTACACCTTC	CSVLGQGKSGYTF
TRBV7-2	TRBJ2-1	-	TRBD1	TGTGCCAGCAGGGGACAGGGCTACGAGCAGTTCTTC	CASRGQGYEQFF
TRBV21-1	TRBJ2-5	-	-	TGTGCCAGCAGCCGTCGGATGGGAGAGACCCAGTACTTC	CASSRRMGETQYF